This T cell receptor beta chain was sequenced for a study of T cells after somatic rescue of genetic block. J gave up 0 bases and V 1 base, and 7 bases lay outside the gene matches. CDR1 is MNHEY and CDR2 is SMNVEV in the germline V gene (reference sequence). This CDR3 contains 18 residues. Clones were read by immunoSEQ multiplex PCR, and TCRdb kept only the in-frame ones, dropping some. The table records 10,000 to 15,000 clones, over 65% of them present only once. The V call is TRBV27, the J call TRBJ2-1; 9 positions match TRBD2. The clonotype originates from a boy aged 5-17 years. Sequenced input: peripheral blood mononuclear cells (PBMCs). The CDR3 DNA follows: TGTGCCAGCAGTTTATACAGGACTAGCGCATACTCCTACAATGAGCAGTTCTTC. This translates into CASSLYRTSAYSYNEQFF.